These 7 T cell receptor beta chains were sequenced from one sample in a study of shared clonotypes between healthy human individuals. Naive CD8 cells comprised CD45RO-negative, CCR7-positively selected cells, excluding terminally differentiated effector memory CD45RA+ cells. Data came from immunoSEQ multiplex PCR; TCRdb stores just in-frame clones and leaves some out. The table includes over 2,000,000 clones, 93% detected once. Sequenced: naive CD8+ T cells from PBMCs. Source of these receptors: a man aged 18 to 35 in good health. Some clones in this sample may be carry-over from other donors' samples.

This rearrangement joins TRBV7-9 to TRBJ2-1; TRBD2 might be the D (6 bases). The CDR3 spans 16 residues. Trimming stripped 5 bases from V and 4 bases from J, with 18 bases between. Looked up from germline, CDR1 is SEHNR and CDR2 is FQNEAQ (reference sequence). As DNA, the CDR3 is TGTGCCAGCAGCCCCGCGAGCGGGCACGATTACAATGAGCAGTTCTTC. Translation gives CASSPASGHDYNEQFF.

The chain uses TRBV7-9 and TRBJ1-1; D perhaps matches TRBD1 (5 bases). CDR1 is SEHNR, CDR2 FQNEAQ, per germline (reference sequence). This CDR3 spans 14 amino acids. Trimming took off 1 base at V and 3 bases at J, with 9 bases between the two ends. CDR3 sequence: CASSLGGSHTEAFF. The CDR3 region has the DNA TGTGCCAGCAGCTTAGGGGGGTCCCACACTGAAGCTTTCTTT.

V is TRBV6-5 and J is TRBJ1-1, with unresolved D. From germline, CDR1 is MNHEY and CDR2 SVGAGI. The ends were cut back, 0 bases at V and 0 bases at J, with 8 bases in the middle. CDR3 length equals 15 residues. Here the CDR3 reads CASSYSGQVNTEAFF. DNA for the CDR3: TGTGCCAGCAGTTACTCGGGCCAGGTGAACACTGAAGCTTTCTTT.

With regard to this clone: This specimen includes other DNA sequences encoding the same CDR3. The V and J genes are TRBV9 and TRBJ2-6, with D uncertain. Germline V gene data show CDR1 as SGDLS and CDR2 as YYNGEE. This CDR3 has 14 residues. Trimming pared 5 bases from V and 1 base from J, leaving 7 bases between. CDR3 amino acids: CASRGYSGANVLTF. In DNA form, the CDR3 reads TGTGCCAGCAGGGGGTATTCTGGGGCCAACGTCCTGACTTTC.

The rearrangement uses TRBV27 and TRBJ2-3; no reliable D call. Germline V gene lookup returns CDR1 MNHEY and CDR2 SMNVEV (reference sequence). This CDR3 is built from 15 residues. Deletions cut 0 bases from V and 2 bases from J, with 9 bases between. The CDR3 region has the DNA TGTGCCAGCAGTTTATCAGGATATGTCACAGATACGCAGTATTTT. Its protein is CASSLSGYVTDTQYF.

The chain combines TRBV4-1 with TRBJ1-1; D call uncertain. The germline CDR1 and CDR2 sequences are MGHRA and YSYEKL. The V gene lost 1 base and the J gene lost 0 bases, with 9 bases spanning the gap. CDR3 length: 15 residues. CDR3 protein: CASSQGEGLNTEAFF. The CDR3 coding sequence is TGCGCCAGCAGCCAAGGGGAGGGTCTGAACACTGAAGCTTTCTTT.

The V gene is TRBV28, the J gene TRBJ2-7; the match to TRBD1 covers 10 bases. The CDR3 length is 16 residues. The germline gives CDR1 MDHEN, CDR2 SYDVKM. Losses at the gene ends were 4 bases for V and 4 bases for J; bases not matched to a gene: 10. CDR3 sequence reads: CASSSPPGQGLYEQYF. CDR3 DNA: TGTGCCAGCAGTTCCCCCCCGGGACAGGGGTTGTACGAGCAGTACTTC.